This T cell receptor (beta chain) appears in the sequencing data of a study of siplizumab effects on memory and regulatory T cells. CDR3 length: 14 amino acids. Germline-derived CDR1 and CDR2 are LNHDA and SQIVND (reference sequence). V gave up 6 bases and J gave up 4 bases; unmatched junction bases: 3. Note on this clone: Its target is unknown.

Around 10^5 TCR templates per sample were assayed. The repertoire was sequenced with immunoSEQ multiplex PCR; TCRdb's copy has only in-frame clones and lacks some. The sample carries approximately 100,000 clones, around 94% recorded once. Study observations and caveats: A significant reduction in alloreactive sequences traceable to unstimulated CD4+ memory cells was produced by siplizumab. Major contributors to the alloresponse seemed to be naive T cells, which also appeared more diverse than memory cells. Sequences below about 10^-5 frequency were poorly captured, and few alloreactive clones mapped to unstimulated subsets.

Sequenced sample: Tregs sorted from blood. This sequence originates from a human donor in good health. The J gene is TRBJ2-6, the V gene TRBV19; TRBD1 matches 7 bases. This CDR3 is CASRQGTGANVLTF. CDR3 nucleotide sequence: TGTGCCAGTAGACAGGGGACCGGGGCCAACGTCCTGACTTTC.